A selection of T cell receptor beta chains follows, all from one sample in a study of T cell responses to AZD1222 COVID-19 vaccine. Data came from immunoSEQ multiplex PCR; TCRdb stores just in-frame clones and leaves some out. Of over 150,000 clones detected, 70% to 90% appear once; the ten largest clones hold under 7.5%. Sequenced material: peripheral blood, taken on day 0 of AZD1222 vaccination. These receptors were obtained from an adult in good health. Both conserved end residues are part of each CDR3. D genes are given only for firm matches. Some rows have no size entry. The others give once, few or many, or a class for an expanded clone.

V	D	size	J	CDR3	DNA
TRBV9	-	-	TRBJ2-2	CASRAELANTGELFF	TGTGCCAGCAGGGCAGAACTCGCGAACACCGGGGAGCTGTTTTTT
TRBV6-1	-	-	TRBJ1-6	CASSEVWRNSPLHF	TGTGCCAGCAGTGAGGTGTGGCGGAATTCACCCCTCCACTTT
TRBV5-1	-	-	TRBJ1-2	CASSWGTNYGYTF	TGCGCCAGCAGCTGGGGGACGAACTATGGCTACACCTTC
TRBV3-1/TRBV3-2	-	-	TRBJ1-6	CASSQGGNNSPLHF	TGTGCCAGCAGCCAGGGGGGAAATAATTCACCCCTCCACTTT
TRBV7-8	TRBD1	-	TRBJ2-7	CASSLGQRKQYF	TGTGCCAGCAGCCTGGGACAGCGGAAGCAGTACTTC
TRBV5-1	-	-	TRBJ2-1	CASSLAGASREQFF	TGCGCCAGCAGCTTGGCCGGGGCTAGCAGGGAGCAGTTCTTC
TRBV10-3	TRBD2	once	TRBJ2-1	CAISAAGGPEEQFF	TGTGCCATCAGTGCAGCGGGAGGGCCTGAAGAGCAGTTCTTC
TRBV27	-	-	TRBJ1-5	CASAGLNSNQPQHF	TGTGCCAGCGCGGGACTGAATAGCAATCAGCCCCAGCATTTT
TRBV30	-	-	TRBJ1-2	CAWSVPGARNYGYTF	TGTGCCTGGAGTGTACCAGGGGCGCGAAACTATGGCTACACCTTC
TRBV3-1/TRBV3-2	TRBD1	-	TRBJ1-3	CASSPPGQGSAIYF	TGTGCCAGCAGCCCACCGGGACAGGGGAGCGCCATATATTTT
TRBV9	-	few	TRBJ1-1	CASSVRGRTEAFF	TGTGCCAGCAGCGTTCGGGGTAGGACTGAAGCTTTCTTT
TRBV4-1	-	once	TRBJ2-7	CASSQGPGVKSEQYF	TGCGCCAGCAGCCAAGGACCGGGTGTGAAATCCGAGCAGTACTTC
TRBV5-1	TRBD2	-	TRBJ2-5	CASSLVGGIEGETQYF	TGCGCCAGCAGCTTGGTCGGGGGGATTGAAGGAGAGACCCAGTACTTC
TRBV6-1	TRBD2	-	TRBJ2-1	CASTTGSGGGHEQFF	TGTGCCAGCACCACGGGTAGCGGGGGCGGCCATGAGCAGTTCTTC
TRBV11-2	-	-	TRBJ2-6	CASSPQVLVVSGANVLTF	TGTGCCAGCAGCCCTCAGGTTTTAGTAGTTTCTGGGGCCAACGTCCTGACTTTC
TRBV25-1	-	-	TRBJ1-2	CASSEPGTNYGYTF	TGTGCCAGCAGTGAACCCGGGACAAACTATGGCTACACCTTC
TRBV11-2	-	few	TRBJ1-5	CASSLGWRDQPQHF	TGTGCCAGCAGCTTAGGGTGGCGAGATCAGCCCCAGCATTTT